This record covers a single T cell receptor (beta chain). Its matching antigen is unknown. These data come from a study of T cell repertoires in aging, cancer and after chemotherapy. For the study at large: The full dataset contained millions of TCR reads. Study-level points and caveats: Untreated cancer patients had significantly lower blood TCR diversity than age-matched healthy donors.

Amplification of TCR beta used genomic DNA extracted from peripheral blood. TRB rearrangements spanning V, D and J were amplified using mixed TRB-A/B primers. TCRdb re-called the multiplex PCR reads with MiXCR, one entry per CDR3 protein. The data contain around 13,000 distinct CDR3 sequences, roughly 35% of them singletons. Per germline, CDR1 MNHEY and CDR2 SVGEGT. CDR3 length equals 17 residues. V was trimmed by 2 bases and J by 1 base, leaving 15 bases between them. The receptor was derived from a human donor in good health. The donor label of this sample is uncertain. This chain joins TRBV6-2 or TRBV6-3 and TRBJ2-4, with D maybe TRBD1 (5 bases). Sequenced sample: blood. In nucleotides, the CDR3 is TGTGCCAGCAGTTACACATACAGGCCCGTGGCCAAAAACATTCAGTACTTC. It translates to CASSYTYRPVAKNIQYF.